These 28 T cell receptor beta chains were all obtained from the same sample, sequenced in a study of T cell responses to AZD1222 COVID-19 vaccine. Generated by immunoSEQ multiplex PCR, the TCRdb table keeps only in-frame clones and is missing some. The sample lists 70,000 to 80,000 clones; roughly 75% were seen once. The sample consisted of peripheral blood, taken 28 days after the second AZD1222 dose. Receptors were obtained from an adult who received the AZD1222 COVID-19 vaccine.

The V gene is TRBV5-5, the J gene TRBJ1-6; a weak D match, TRBD1 (6 bases). Per the germline V gene, CDR1 is SGHKS and CDR2 is YYEKEE (reference sequence). The V end was cut by 4 bases, the J end by 10 bases, with 15 bases between. The CDR3 runs 14 residues. For the CDR3, the DNA is TGTGCCAGCAGCCCCACAGGGAGCGGATCACCCCTCCACTTT. Protein sequence: CASSPTGSGSPLHF. The variable domain in full, completed from reference TRBV5-5 and TRBJ1-6, reads DAGVTQSPTHLIKTRGQQVTLRCSPISGHKSVSWYQQVLGQGPQFIFQYYEKEERGRGNFPDRFSARQFPNYSSELNVNALLLGDSALYLCASSPTGSGSPLHFGNGTRLTVT.

The chain carries TRBV5-6 and TRBJ2-1; D gene unclear. The CDR3 is 15 residues long. The germline V gene encodes CDR1 SGHDT and CDR2 YYEEEE. Trimming took off 0 bases at V and 5 bases at J, with 12 bases between the two ends. CDR3 nucleotide sequence: TGTGCCAGCAGCTTGGGAGTTGGGGTAAACAATGAGCAGTTCTTC. Its protein is CASSLGVGVNNEQFF.

This rearrangement joins TRBV30 to TRBJ1-4; D ambiguous. V lost 2 bases, J lost 0 bases, and 10 bases lay in between. Germline V gene lookup returns CDR1 GTSNPN and CDR2 SVGIG (reference sequence). This CDR3 has 15 amino acids. This CDR3 reads CAWSRPLATNEKLFF. As DNA, the CDR3 is TGTGCCTGGAGTCGACCACTGGCAACTAATGAAAAACTGTTTTTT.

This chain joins TRBV7-9 and TRBJ2-3; TRBD2 matches at 9 bases. The V gene's germline CDR1 is SEHNR and CDR2 FQNEAQ (reference sequence). After removal of 1 base from V and 1 base from J, the junction contained 0 bases not matched to a gene. CDR3 length equals 15 residues. The CDR3 DNA is TGTGCCAGCAGCTTAGTAGCGGGGGGCACAGATACGCAGTATTTT. Translated: CASSLVAGGTDTQYF.

The J gene is TRBJ2-1, the V gene TRBV19; 8 bases map to TRBD2. The V gene end was trimmed by 5 bases and the J gene end by 3 bases; junction bases not matched to a gene: 12. The CDR3 is 17 amino acids. CDR1 LNHDA and CDR2 SQIVND come from the germline V gene (reference sequence). In nucleotides, the CDR3 is TGTGCCAGTAGTCGGGCCGACGGGGGGGGCCTCTACAATGAGCAGTTCTTC. It specifies CASSRADGGGLYNEQFF.

This clone is a singleton in its sample. The chain couples TRBV9 to TRBJ2-7, with 7 nucleotides matching TRBD2. Germline CDR1 and CDR2: SGDLS and YYNGEE. This CDR3 comprises 14 residues. Trimming at V came to 1 base and at J to 2 bases, leaving 3 bases not matched to a gene. The CDR3 reads CASSVLAEPYEQYF. CDR3 DNA sequence: TGTGCCAGCAGCGTACTAGCGGAACCCTACGAGCAGTACTTC.

V gene TRBV7-6 combines with J gene TRBJ2-2; 14 bases match TRBD2. CDR1 is SGHVS, CDR2 FNYEAQ, per germline. This CDR3 comprises 16 residues. V lost 9 bases and J lost 1; bases outside the gene matches: 4. CDR3 protein: CASRLAGGKNTGELFF. In DNA form, the CDR3 reads TGTGCCAGTAGACTAGCGGGGGGGAAGAACACCGGGGAGCTGTTTTTT.

The chain combines TRBV6-1 with TRBJ1-5; D possibly corresponds to TRBD1 (5 bases). Germline values: CDR1 MNHNS, CDR2 SASEGT. Trimming left V 6 bases short and J 4 bases short, with 13 bases between. This CDR3 has 14 amino acids. The CDR3 bases are TGTGCCAGCAGCATAGCAGGGTCTAATCAGCCCCAGCATTTT. It specifies CASSIAGSNQPQHF.

A single count supports this clone. This rearrangement joins TRBV19 to TRBJ1-1, with 11 bases aligning to TRBD1. V was clipped by 3 bases and J by 4 bases; unmatched bases: 4. There are 15 residues in the CDR3. CDR1 and CDR2 (germline): LNHDA, SQIVND (reference sequence). Written as DNA, the CDR3 is TGTGCCAGTAGTATCGGACAGGGGGCGGTCACTGAAGCTTTCTTT. It encodes CASSIGQGAVTEAFF.

This clone was recorded only once. The chain carries TRBV9 and TRBJ1-3, with TRBD1 as a possible D gene (5 bases). The V gene lost 6 bases and the J gene lost 3 bases, with 10 bases spanning the gap. The CDR3 has 13 amino acids. The germline V gene encodes CDR1 SGDLS and CDR2 YYNGEE. The CDR3: CASTRDDGNTIYF. The CDR3 region has the DNA TGTGCCAGCACCCGGGACGATGGAAACACCATATATTTT.

The gene calls are TRBV3-1 (or the pseudogene TRBV3-2) and TRBJ2-7; no clear D gene. Looked up from germline, CDR1 is LGHDT and CDR2 is YNNKEL (reference sequence). The ends were cut back, 0 bases at V and 2 bases at J, with 14 bases in the middle. The length of the CDR3 is 16 residues. CDR3 DNA sequence: TGTGCCAGCAGCCAAGAAGCCCCTGACATGACCTACGAGCAGTACTTC. Translating gives CASSQEAPDMTYEQYF.

This chain joins TRBV28 and TRBJ1-5; tentatively, D is TRBD1 (5 bases). This CDR3 is 14 amino acids long. Germline lookup yields CDR1 MDHEN and CDR2 SYDVKM. The V and J ends lost 6 bases and 7 bases respectively, with 16 bases between them. The DNA of the CDR3 is TGTGCCAGCAGCCCCCAGGGCGGACGGCAGCCCCAGCATTTT. Translation: CASSPQGGRQPQHF.

This clone was counted only a few times. CDR3 in amino acids: CASRRTGNYEQYF. DNA of the CDR3: TGTGCCAGCAGACGGACAGGGAATTACGAGCAGTACTTC. The chain employs TRBV27 and TRBJ2-7; the match to TRBD1 covers 8 bases. The CDR3 extends over 13 amino acids. V shed 6 bases, J shed 4 bases, and the junction held 5 bases outside the gene matches. CDR1 MNHEY and CDR2 SMNVEV come from the germline V gene (reference sequence).

The chain carries TRBV21-1 and TRBJ1-2. TRBV21-1 represents a pseudogene. The CDR3 covers 15 residues. The CDR3 sequence: CASSRSGGLNYGYTF. The CDR3 nucleotides read TGTGCCAGCAGCAGGTCCGGCGGACTTAACTATGGCTACACCTTC.

The rearrangement links TRBV15 to TRBJ2-7; no clear D. The CDR3 runs to 13 residues. The V and J ends lost 4 bases and 6 bases respectively, with 13 bases between them. Looked up from germline, CDR1 is LNHNV and CDR2 is YYDKDF (reference sequence). The CDR3 DNA sequence: TGTGCCACCAGCACCCGTGGGGTGAGCGAGCAGTACTTC. Its protein is CATSTRGVSEQYF.

This clone was detected a few times. This rearrangement joins TRBV4-2 to TRBJ1-2; 9 nucleotides match TRBD1. The junction had 9 bases not matched to a gene; V was cut back by 0 bases and J by 7 bases. CDR1 is LGHNA, CDR2 YNFKEQ, per germline. The CDR3 totals 16 residues. In nucleotides, the CDR3 is TGTGCCAGCAGCCAAGATGCAGGGACAGGGTTCTCTGGCTACACCTTC. It encodes CASSQDAGTGFSGYTF.

This clone was counted between two and nine times. The genes are TRBV9 and TRBJ2-7; the D call may be TRBD1 or TRBD2 (5 bases each). The CDR3 extends over 14 amino acids. Between the trimmed V and J ends, which lost 5 bases and 0 bases, there was a span of 12 bases. The germline V gene encodes CDR1 SGDLS and CDR2 YYNGEE. The CDR3 here is CASRPGPSSYEQYF. The CDR3 region has the DNA TGTGCCAGCAGACCGGGACCAAGCTCCTACGAGCAGTACTTC.

The gene calls are TRBV2 and TRBJ2-5; TRBD2 matches at 9 bases. The germline gives CDR1 SNHLY, CDR2 FYNNEI. V gave up 4 bases and J gave up 3 bases; unmatched junction bases: 3. There are 14 residues in the CDR3. CDR3 sequence reads: CASSASGTKETQYF. The CDR3 DNA sequence: TGTGCCAGCAGTGCTAGCGGGACCAAAGAGACCCAGTACTTC.

The rearrangement joins TRBV3-1 (or the pseudogene TRBV3-2) to TRBJ2-7; D unclear. V lost 4 bases to trimming and J lost 0 bases, with 13 bases between them. The CDR3 is 15 residues long. Germline lookup yields CDR1 LGHDT and CDR2 YNNKEL (reference sequence). In DNA, the CDR3 is TGTGCCAGCAGCCCCCGGACGGATAGCTCCTACGAGCAGTACTTC. Its translation: CASSPRTDSSYEQYF.

The V call is TRBV6-2 or TRBV6-3, the J call TRBJ2-1, with 8 bases that match TRBD1. Germline V gene lookup returns CDR1 MNHEY and CDR2 SVGEGT. Trimming removed 4 bases from V and 7 bases from J; junction bases left unmatched: 9. The CDR3 runs to 15 residues. The CDR3 protein is CASSFRGLFGNEQFF. In DNA form, the CDR3 reads TGTGCCAGCAGTTTCAGGGGGCTCTTCGGAAATGAGCAGTTCTTC.

The rearrangement links TRBV19 to TRBJ2-7; the D is unclear. V lost 4 bases and J 0 bases, leaving 13 bases between the germline ends. The CDR3 is made up of 15 amino acids. The germline gives CDR1 LNHDA, CDR2 SQIVND (reference sequence). This CDR3 is CASSTLAGDSYEQYF. The CDR3 DNA sequence: TGTGCCAGTAGTACCTTGGCAGGAGACTCCTACGAGCAGTACTTC. The whole variable domain, filled in from reference TRBV19 and TRBJ2-7, reads DGGITQSPKYLFRKEGQNVTLSCEQNLNHDAMYWYRQDPGQGLRLIYYSQIVNDFQKGDIAEGYSVSREKKESFPLTVTSAQKNPTAFYLCASSTLAGDSYEQYFGPGTRLTVT.

The chain recombines TRBV28 with TRBJ1-5; possible D gene TRBD1, 5 bases. V lost 2 bases and J 4 bases, leaving 9 bases between the germline ends. The germline V gene has CDR1 MDHEN and CDR2 SYDVKM. The CDR3 consists of 14 residues. CDR3 nucleotides: TGTGCCAGCAGTTTACGACAGACTAATCAGCCCCAGCATTTT. It codes for CASSLRQTNQPQHF.

The J gene is TRBJ2-3, the V gene TRBV25-1; TRBD1 agrees at 7 bases. Germline V gene lookup returns CDR1 MGHDK and CDR2 SYGVNS. J lost 0 bases, V lost 5 bases, and 5 bases had no gene match. This CDR3 comprises 15 residues. Here the CDR3 reads CASSPGGFSTDTQYF. The CDR3 DNA reads as TGTGCCAGCAGTCCAGGGGGTTTCAGCACAGATACGCAGTATTTT.

This chain links TRBV28 with TRBJ2-1; 7 nucleotides line up with TRBD1. Germline V gene sequence: CDR1 MDHEN, CDR2 SYDVKM. The ends lost 10 bases at V and 4 bases at J; junction bases unmatched: 10. The CDR3 has 14 amino acids. DNA of the CDR3: TGTGCCACCCTCTCCGACAGGGTATACAATGAGCAGTTCTTC. This encodes CATLSDRVYNEQFF.

The CDR3 loop is CASNSGAGADTQYF. The CDR3 region has the DNA TGTGCCAGCAATAGCGGAGCGGGGGCAGATACGCAGTATTTT. This chain joins TRBV7-2 and TRBJ2-3; 8 bases line up with TRBD2. The CDR3 sequence is 14 residues long. In germline, CDR1 is SGHTA, CDR2 FQGNSA. J was trimmed by 4 bases and V by 7 bases; bases with no gene match: 7.

This clone showed up just a few times. V usage is TRBV5-1 and J usage is TRBJ2-1, with D uncertain. Trimming left V 3 bases short and J 5 bases short, with 3 bases between. CDR3 size: 11 residues. Germline CDR1 is SGHRS and CDR2 is YFSETQ. CDR3 in DNA: TGCGCCAGCAGCTGGAACAATGAGCAGTTCTTC. Protein product: CASSWNNEQFF.

The chain combines TRBV6-1 with TRBJ2-1; D is unresolved. Germline V gives CDR1 MNHNS, CDR2 SASEGT. Trimming removed 1 base at V and 7 bases at J, with 17 bases between. The CDR3 consists of 16 residues. The DNA of the CDR3 is TGTGCCAGCAGTGAAGTCTGGTCTTTTCAAGGGAATGAGCAGTTCTTC. This sequence encodes CASSEVWSFQGNEQFF.

V is TRBV28 and J is TRBJ2-7; 9 nucleotides match TRBD1. Per germline, CDR1 MDHEN and CDR2 SYDVKM. The CDR3 loop spans 14 amino acids. Losses at the gene ends were 5 bases for V and 4 bases for J; bases not matched to a gene: 6. The CDR3 here is CASSTRTGVYEQYF. The CDR3 bases are TGTGCCAGCAGTACCCGGACAGGGGTATACGAGCAGTACTTC.